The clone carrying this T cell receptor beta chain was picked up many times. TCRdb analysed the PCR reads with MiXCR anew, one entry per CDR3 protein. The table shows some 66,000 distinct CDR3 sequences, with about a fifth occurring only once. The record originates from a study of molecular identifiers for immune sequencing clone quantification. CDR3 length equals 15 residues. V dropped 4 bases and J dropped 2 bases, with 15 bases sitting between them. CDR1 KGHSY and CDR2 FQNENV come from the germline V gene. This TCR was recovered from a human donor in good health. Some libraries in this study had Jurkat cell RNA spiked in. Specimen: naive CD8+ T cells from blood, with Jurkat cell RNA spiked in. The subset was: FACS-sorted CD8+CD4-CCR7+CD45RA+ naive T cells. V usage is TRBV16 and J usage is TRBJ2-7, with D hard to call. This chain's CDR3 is CASSLPGPVTYEQYF. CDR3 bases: TGTGCCAGCAGCCTACCCGGGCCAGTGACCTACGAGCAGTACTTC.